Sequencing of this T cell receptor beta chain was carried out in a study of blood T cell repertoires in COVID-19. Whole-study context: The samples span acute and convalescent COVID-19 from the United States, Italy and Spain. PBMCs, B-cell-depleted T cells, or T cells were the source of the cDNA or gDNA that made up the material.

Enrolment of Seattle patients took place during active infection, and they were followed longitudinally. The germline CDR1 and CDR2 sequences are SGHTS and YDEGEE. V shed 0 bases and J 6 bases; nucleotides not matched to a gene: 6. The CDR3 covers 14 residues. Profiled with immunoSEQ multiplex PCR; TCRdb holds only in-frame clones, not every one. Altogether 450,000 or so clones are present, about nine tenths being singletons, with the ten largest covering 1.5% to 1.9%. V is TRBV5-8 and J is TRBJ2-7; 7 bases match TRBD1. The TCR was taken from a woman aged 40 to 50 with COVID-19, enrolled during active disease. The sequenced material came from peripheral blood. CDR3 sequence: CASSLAQGDSEQYF. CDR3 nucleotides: TGTGCCAGCAGCTTGGCCCAGGGGGATAGCGAGCAGTACTTC.